The 16 T cell receptor beta chains below come from one sample, sequenced in a study of CD8 T cells in ankylosing spondylitis. MiXCR, run by TCRdb on the 5' RACE reads, gives a single entry per CDR3 protein. Here the sample spans 130,000 to 150,000 distinct CDR3 sequences, 7% to 10% being singletons. The specimen was synovial fluid, either unsorted or a sorted T cell fraction (not recorded which). These receptors originate from a male donor with ankylosing spondylitis.

There are many counts of this clonotype. The V gene is TRBV12-3 or TRBV12-4, the J gene TRBJ2-1; the match to TRBD2 covers 9 bases. Trimming removed 5 bases from V and 4 bases from J; junction bases left unmatched: 9. CDR3 size: 16 residues. The chain's CDR3 is CASSPRRSGSYNEQFF. CDR3 coding DNA: TGTGCCAGCAGTCCCCGTCGTAGCGGGAGTTACAATGAGCAGTTCTTC.

This clonotype was recorded at least ten times. The chain couples TRBV20-1 to TRBJ2-3, with 11 bases matching TRBD1. Germline V gene lookup returns CDR1 DFQATT and CDR2 SNEGSKA (reference sequence). This CDR3 has 17 amino acids. Trimming took 1 base from V and 3 from J; bases not matched to a gene: 9. Here the CDR3 reads CSARAFGDRGVTDTQYF. For the CDR3, the DNA is TGCAGTGCTAGAGCCTTTGGGGACAGGGGGGTTACAGATACGCAGTATTTT.

This clonotype was seen more than once but under ten times. The gene calls are TRBV5-1 and TRBJ2-1; possible D gene TRBD1, 6 bases. The V end lost 0 bases, the J end lost 0 bases, and 7 bases lay between the germline ends. The CDR3 consists of 15 residues. CDR1 and CDR2 from the germline V gene are SGHRS and YFSETQ. CDR3 bases: TGCGCCAGCAGCTTGGGACAGGACTCCTACAATGAGCAGTTCTTC. Its protein product is CASSLGQDSYNEQFF. Using reference TRBV5-1 and TRBJ2-1 for the parts outside the CDR3, the full variable domain is KAGVTQTPRYLIKTRGQQVTLSCSPISGHRSVSWYQQTPGQGLQFLFEYFSETQRNKGNFPGRFSGRQFSNSRSEMNVSTLELGDSALYLCASSLGQDSYNEQFFGPGTRLTVL.

The chain uses TRBV7-2 and TRBJ2-7, with 8 bases matching TRBD1. This CDR3 comprises 15 residues. After removal of 5 bases from V and 3 bases from J, the junction contained 9 bases not matched to a gene. Germline lookup yields CDR1 SGHTA and CDR2 FQGNSA. The CDR3 protein is CASSTDRGRYYEQYF. The DNA for the CDR3 is TGTGCCAGCAGCACTGACAGGGGTCGATACTACGAGCAGTACTTC.

The chain couples TRBV6-2 or TRBV6-3 to TRBJ1-2; TRBD1 is a possible D gene (5 bases). Trimming left V 6 bases short and J 6 bases short, with 20 bases between. CDR3 length equals 15 residues. Germline V CDR1 and CDR2: MNHEY, SVGEGT. The CDR3 sequence: CASSNVDSIPHGYTF. DNA for the CDR3: TGTGCCAGCAGCAACGTCGACAGCATACCCCATGGCTACACCTTC.

The chain combines TRBV6-6 with TRBJ2-5, with D tentatively TRBD1 (6 bases). This CDR3 has 12 residues. CDR1 and CDR2 (germline): MNHNY, SVGAGI (reference sequence). Trimming shortened V by 4 bases and J by 5 bases, and 8 bases separated the two germline ends. Here the CDR3 reads CASSSQGETQYF. The CDR3 DNA reads TGTGCCAGCAGTTCCCAGGGGGAGACCCAGTACTTC.

In its sample, this clonotype was seen many times. CDR3 nucleotide sequence: TGTGCCAGCAGCTTGGTGAGGCAGGGGGCTAATGAAAAACTGTTTTTT. Translating gives CASSLVRQGANEKLFF. The V and J genes are TRBV5-6 and TRBJ1-4; 7 bases line up with TRBD1. The CDR3 consists of 16 residues. V dropped 0 bases and J dropped 3; count of bases not matched to a gene: 5. Germline-derived CDR1 and CDR2 are SGHDT and YYEEEE.

This clonotype was counted ten times or more. This chain connects TRBV5-1 to TRBJ2-1, with D perhaps TRBD2 (6 bases). V lost 4 bases and J 10 bases, leaving 15 bases between the germline ends. CDR1 is SGHRS, CDR2 YFSETQ, per germline. This CDR3 has 13 residues. CDR3: CASSPDYINEQFF. Here the CDR3 DNA reads TGCGCCAGCAGCCCGGACTACATCAACGAGCAGTTCTTC.

This clonotype was recorded at least ten times. The V and J genes are TRBV11-2 and TRBJ2-3; 8 bases agree with TRBD2. The length of the CDR3 is 15 residues. Germline CDR1 reads SGHAT; CDR2 reads FQNNGV. The trim removed 5 bases at V and 2 bases at J, leaving 6 bases unmatched. CDR3 residues: CASSRGAGDTDTQYF. The CDR3 coding sequence is TGTGCCAGCAGCCGCGGAGCGGGAGACACAGATACGCAGTATTTT. The whole variable domain, filled in from reference TRBV11-2 and TRBJ2-3, reads EAGVAQSPRYKIIEKRQSVAFWCNPISGHATLYWYQQILGQGPKLLIQFQNNGVVDDSQLPKDRFSAERLKGVDSTLKIQPAKLEDSAVYLCASSRGAGDTDTQYFGPGTRLTVL.

The gene calls are TRBV6-1 and TRBJ1-2; 7 bases are shared with TRBD1. The CDR3 runs to 13 residues. The trim removed 6 bases at V and 5 bases at J, leaving 6 bases unmatched. The germline V gene has CDR1 MNHNS and CDR2 SASEGT. CDR3 in amino acids: CASRDPGQYGYTF. CDR3 nucleotides: TGTGCCAGCAGGGACCCGGGACAGTATGGCTACACCTTC.

DNA of the CDR3: TGTGCCAGCAGCTTCAAGGGTAATACCCAGTACTTC. Translating it yields CASSFKGNTQYF. The V gene is TRBV7-2, the J gene TRBJ2-5; D not certain. Germline V gene sequence: CDR1 SGHTA, CDR2 FQGNSA. V was clipped by 3 bases and J by 8 bases, with 10 bases between them. CDR3 size: 12 residues.

This clonotype occurred many times. The gene calls are TRBV7-2 and TRBJ2-7; unclear D gene. The ends were cut back, 1 base at V and 5 bases at J, with 12 bases in the middle. The CDR3 is 14 residues long. Germline V CDR1 and CDR2: SGHTA, FQGNSA. CDR3 sequence (DNA): TGTGCCAGCAGCTTAGAGTTAGGGATCAACGAGCAGTACTTC. Protein product: CASSLELGINEQYF.

The chain joins TRBV5-1 to TRBJ1-5; D remains ambiguous. The germline V and J ends were trimmed by 0 bases and 4 bases, with 14 bases remaining between them. CDR1 and CDR2 from the germline V gene are SGHRS and YFSETQ. The CDR3 extends over 16 amino acids. In DNA form, the CDR3 reads TGCGCCAGCAGCTTGGAAGTGGGGAGGCCTAATCAGCCCCAGCATTTT. Its protein product is CASSLEVGRPNQPQHF.

This clonotype was seen more than once but under ten times. The gene calls are TRBV5-1 and TRBJ1-1; D is perhaps TRBD1 (5 bases). The V end lost 1 base, the J end lost 0 bases, and 13 bases lay between the germline ends. CDR3 length: 16 amino acids. CDR1 is SGHRS, CDR2 YFSETQ, per germline. The DNA for the CDR3 is TGCGCCAGCAGCTTGCGGCCGGGGGGAATGAACACTGAAGCTTTCTTT. This translates into CASSLRPGGMNTEAFF. The entire variable domain, with the rest obtained from reference TRBV5-1 and TRBJ1-1, is as follows: KAGVTQTPRYLIKTRGQQVTLSCSPISGHRSVSWYQQTPGQGLQFLFEYFSETQRNKGNFPGRFSGRQFSNSRSEMNVSTLELGDSALYLCASSLRPGGMNTEAFFGQGTRLTVV.

This clonotype was recorded a few times. The chain joins TRBV11-3 to TRBJ1-3, with D possibly TRBD1 on 5 matching bases. Germline V gene sequence: CDR1 SGHNT, CDR2 YENEEA. The ends were cut back, 3 bases at V and 4 bases at J, with 13 bases in the middle. CDR3 length equals 15 residues. CDR3 in amino acids: CASSFQGSGGNTIYF. CDR3 nucleotide sequence: TGTGCCAGCAGCTTTCAGGGCAGTGGGGGAAACACCATATATTTT.

This clonotype was observed a few times. The genes are TRBV7-2 and TRBJ2-3; D is undetermined. Deletions cut 5 bases from V and 5 bases from J, with 11 bases between. The CDR3 has 13 amino acids. CDR1 SGHTA and CDR2 FQGNSA come from the germline V gene. The CDR3 loop is CASSPNSGDTQYF. The CDR3 DNA is TGTGCCAGCAGCCCCAACAGTGGAGATACGCAGTATTTT.